The 6 T cell receptor beta chains below all came from one sample that was sequenced in a study of long-term antiretroviral therapy in people with HIV. immunoSEQ v3.0 was run at survey level. The table came from immunoSEQ multiplex PCR; TCRdb's copy has only in-frame clones and leaves some out. The repertoire has roughly 16,000 clones, around four fifths of them found once; the top ten carry around 21%. The sequences come from unsorted PBMCs, collected 2.1 years after starting antiretroviral therapy. Every receptor here comes from a man aged 40-49 years with HIV.

The rearrangement joins TRBV25-1 to TRBJ1-3; a weak D match, TRBD1 (6 bases). V lost 6 bases and J 0 bases, leaving 12 bases between the germline ends. This CDR3 spans 15 amino acids. From germline, CDR1 is MGHDK and CDR2 SYGVNS. This chain's CDR3 is CASSPRQDSGNTIYF. As DNA, the CDR3 is TGTGCCAGCAGCCCAAGACAGGACTCTGGAAACACCATATATTTT.

The chain joins TRBV5-4 to TRBJ2-6; D remains ambiguous. This CDR3 has 11 amino acids. Germline-derived CDR1 and CDR2 are SGHNT and YYREEE (reference sequence). The CDR3 nucleotides are TGTGCGTACTCTGGGGCCAACGTCCTGACTTTC. Its protein is CAYSGANVLTF.

V gene TRBV9 combines with J gene TRBJ1-4; 7 nucleotides match TRBD1. The J segment lost 7 bases and the V segment lost 3 bases, leaving 6 bases of the junction unmatched. Germline values: CDR1 SGDLS, CDR2 YYNGEE. The CDR3 has 14 amino acids. The CDR3 here is CASSGGGYGEKLFF. In DNA, the CDR3 is TGTGCCAGCAGCGGAGGGGGCTACGGTGAAAAACTGTTTTTT.

This clone occurred a few times. This sequence joins TRBV2 and TRBJ1-3; the D gene is possibly TRBD1 (6 bases). CDR1 is SNHLY, CDR2 FYNNEI, per germline. The CDR3 is 15 residues long. V lost 5 bases to trimming and J lost 3 bases, with 14 bases between them. CDR3 bases: TGTGCCAGCAGTCGTACAGGGTCGGGTGGAAACACCATATATTTT. It specifies CASSRTGSGGNTIYF.

The rearrangement links TRBV7-9 to TRBJ2-7, with D hard to call. V was trimmed by 3 bases and J by 7 bases, leaving 13 bases between them. The CDR3 loop spans 13 amino acids. The germline V gene encodes CDR1 SEHNR and CDR2 FQNEAQ (reference sequence). CDR3 bases: TGTGCCAGCAGCTTGGACGTGCCGCGGGAGCAGTACTTC. This gives the protein CASSLDVPREQYF.

This clone was observed a handful of times. The gene calls are TRBV7-9 and TRBJ1-6; possible D gene TRBD1, 6 bases. The germline CDR1 and CDR2 sequences are SEHNR and FQNEAQ (reference sequence). CDR3 length: 14 amino acids. Trimming cost V 4 bases and J 14 bases, with 18 bases left between them. This CDR3 reads CASSSDSPMGALHF. The CDR3 nucleotides are TGTGCCAGCAGCTCGGACAGCCCCATGGGAGCCCTCCACTTT.